This T cell receptor (beta chain) comes out of a study of glioma-infiltrating T cells. The length of the CDR3 is 15 residues. The germline gives CDR1 MNHNS, CDR2 SASEGT. The V segment lost 6 bases and the J segment 6 bases; nucleotides outside the gene matches: 3. Study conclusions and caveats: Gliomas, especially low-grade, showed above-expected tissue-blood divergence; non-neoplastic patients showed below.

The iRepertoire nested amplicon-rescue multiplex PCR amplified TCR alpha and beta CDR3s from RNA. One-step reverse transcription and amplification started from approximately 100-400 ng of tissue mRNA or PBMC total RNA. TCRdb itself ran the multiplex PCR reads through MiXCR, one entry per CDR3 protein. There are about 130,000 distinct CDR3 sequences in the sample; 24% occur only once, and 25% to 30% lies in the top ten. This clonotype was seen repeatedly, ten times or more. What it recognizes is unknown. This TCR was sampled from a human donor with low-grade glioma or glioblastoma, undergoing nonglioma brain surgery, or in good health (not recorded which). The material sequenced was glioma tissue, nonneoplastic brain tissue, or PBMCs (not recorded which). V gene TRBV6-1 combines with J gene TRBJ2-1, with 15 positions matching TRBD2. The CDR3 reads CASRGLAGGSNEQFF. The CDR3 DNA reads as TGTGCCAGCAGGGGACTAGCGGGGGGAAGCAATGAGCAGTTCTTC.